These 25 T cell receptor beta chains came from one sample sequenced in a study of blood T cell repertoires in COVID-19. Assay: immunoSEQ multiplex PCR; the TCRdb copy retains only in-frame clones and omits some. The data hold about 130,000 clones, with about 80% observed a single time. The sample was peripheral blood. The receptor set was obtained from a man aged 55 to 69 with acute or convalescent COVID-19.

Here the CDR3 DNA reads TGTGCCAGCAGTAAGGGGACTAGCGCCCGCACAGATACGCAGTATTTT. Protein: CASSKGTSARTDTQYF. V is TRBV6-6 and J is TRBJ2-3; 10 bases match TRBD2. Germline CDR1 is MNHNY and CDR2 is SVGAGI (reference sequence). This CDR3 is 16 amino acids long. Unmatched junction bases numbered 6, after V lost 5 bases and J lost 1 base.

The chain has TRBV5-1 and TRBJ2-7; a possible D gene is TRBD1 (5 bases). The CDR3 consists of 15 residues. Germline V gene data show CDR1 as SGHRS and CDR2 as YFSETQ. The V end was cut by 0 bases, the J end by 2 bases, with 12 bases between. Here the CDR3 reads CASSLGTHSTYEQYF. The CDR3 DNA sequence: TGCGCCAGCAGCTTGGGGACACACAGCACCTACGAGCAGTACTTC.

The chain links TRBV4-1 to TRBJ1-1; tentatively, D is TRBD1 (6 bases). Germline CDR1 is MGHRA and CDR2 is YSYEKL. The length of the CDR3 is 16 residues. The germline V and J ends were trimmed by 1 base and 0 bases, with 12 bases remaining between them. The CDR3 coding sequence is TGCGCCAGCAGCCAAGTTCCAGGGGCCGTGAACACTGAAGCTTTCTTT. Translated: CASSQVPGAVNTEAFF.

The sample holds a few counts of this clone. The chain couples TRBV6-5 to TRBJ1-2; the D gene is possibly TRBD1 (6 bases). CDR3 length: 15 residues. V shed 6 bases and J shed 1 base, with 15 bases lying between them. The germline V gene has CDR1 MNHEY and CDR2 SVGAGI. CDR3 protein: CASSPERGFNYGYTF. The CDR3 nucleotides are TGTGCCAGCAGCCCCGAGAGGGGGTTTAACTATGGCTACACCTTC.

This clone has only one observation. In nucleotides, the CDR3 is TGTGCCAGCAGGGAGACGGGACAGGGGGTTGGGGGCTACACCTTC. Translating gives CASRETGQGVGGYTF. This chain uses TRBV28 with TRBJ1-2; 11 positions match TRBD1. The CDR3 spans 15 residues. V was pared by 6 bases and J by 8 bases, with 11 bases of the junction left unmatched. The germline gives CDR1 MDHEN, CDR2 SYDVKM.

The chain uses TRBV5-1 and TRBJ1-1; 8 bases are shared with TRBD1. The V gene's germline CDR1 is SGHRS and CDR2 YFSETQ. The CDR3 extends over 14 amino acids. V trimming: 6 bases; J trimming: 4 bases; junction bases outside the gene matches: 8. CDR3 sequence reads: CASTSGGAGTEAFF. CDR3 sequence (DNA): TGCGCCAGCACCTCAGGGGGCGCCGGCACTGAAGCTTTCTTT. Filled out from reference TRBV5-1 and TRBJ1-1, the complete variable domain reads KAGVTQTPRYLIKTRGQQVTLSCSPISGHRSVSWYQQTPGQGLQFLFEYFSETQRNKGNFPGRFSGRQFSNSRSEMNVSTLELGDSALYLCASTSGGAGTEAFFGQGTRLTVV.

The genes are TRBV2 and TRBJ1-1; 7 positions match TRBD1. Germline lookup yields CDR1 SNHLY and CDR2 FYNNEI. The CDR3 totals 12 residues. V was pared by 6 bases and J by 13 bases, with 11 bases of the junction left unmatched. CDR3 region: CASSPTGKIGFF. CDR3 in DNA: TGTGCCAGCAGCCCGACAGGGAAGATCGGTTTCTTT.

In this sample, this clone turned up a few times. The chain combines TRBV21-1 with TRBJ1-2; TRBD1, the D gene given by the table, was not confirmed from the DNA. TRBV21-1 is termed a pseudogene. CDR3 length: 15 residues. CDR3 in DNA: TGTGCCAGCCCAAATGGGGACACGACTAACTATGGCTACACCTTC. This translates into CASPNGDTTNYGYTF.

The chain uses TRBV9 and TRBJ2-3; 9 bases line up with TRBD2. This CDR3 has 18 amino acids. Germline V lookup: CDR1 SGDLS, CDR2 YYNGEE. The J segment lost 0 bases and the V segment lost 0 bases, leaving 8 bases of the junction unmatched. DNA of the CDR3: TGTGCCAGCAGCGTAGATAGCGGGAGTGATCCTAGCACAGATACGCAGTATTTT. This translates into CASSVDSGSDPSTDTQYF.

CDR3 nucleotides: TGTGCCAGCAGTGAAGTCCGTCGATGGCCATTTAGCGGGAGACCTTACGAGCAGTACTTC. Translating gives CASSEVRRWPFSGRPYEQYF. The J gene is TRBJ2-7, the V gene TRBV6-1; 9 bases are shared with TRBD2. The V gene's germline CDR1 is MNHNS and CDR2 SASEGT. Losses at the gene ends were 1 base for V and 4 bases for J; bases not matched to a gene: 20. This CDR3 has 20 residues.

The chain couples TRBV18 to TRBJ1-2, with D unclear. The CDR3 sequence is 14 residues long. The V gene's germline CDR1 is KGHSH and CDR2 LQKENI. Trimming took off 2 bases at V and 4 bases at J, with 11 bases between the two ends. This CDR3 is CASSPGQNGYGYTF. Written as DNA, the CDR3 is TGTGCCAGCTCACCAGGGCAGAACGGCTATGGCTACACCTTC.

The genes are TRBV9 and TRBJ1-4, with a possible D match to TRBD1 (6 bases). V was trimmed by 0 bases and J by 8 bases, leaving 17 bases between them. CDR1 is SGDLS, CDR2 YYNGEE, per germline. The CDR3 loop spans 16 amino acids. CDR3 protein: CASSVDPQGLDEKLFF. The CDR3 DNA reads as TGTGCCAGCAGCGTAGATCCGCAGGGGCTGGACGAAAAACTGTTTTTT.

The chain joins TRBV19 to TRBJ2-6; a possible D gene is TRBD1 (6 bases). Trimming cost V 7 bases and J 4 bases, with 17 bases left between them. Germline CDR1 reads LNHDA; CDR2 reads SQIVND (reference sequence). The CDR3 runs 16 residues. CDR3 bases: TGTGCCAGTATCCCAGACAGGCCGGGAGGGGCCAACGTCCTGACTTTC. It encodes CASIPDRPGGANVLTF. Combining the CDR3 with reference TRBV19 and TRBJ2-6 gives the whole variable domain DGGITQSPKYLFRKEGQNVTLSCEQNLNHDAMYWYRQDPGQGLRLIYYSQIVNDFQKGDIAEGYSVSREKKESFPLTVTSAQKNPTAFYLCASIPDRPGGANVLTFGAGSRLTVL.

The count of this clone is one. The chain couples TRBV28 to TRBJ2-7; TRBD1 matches 7 bases. Germline values: CDR1 MDHEN, CDR2 SYDVKM. CDR3 length: 15 amino acids. Trimming cost V 7 bases and J 6 bases; bases outside gene matches: 15. The CDR3 nucleotides are TGTGCCAGCATCCCTAGCAGGGGGATTCAGGGCGAGCAGTACTTC. It codes for CASIPSRGIQGEQYF.

This chain joins TRBV6-5 and TRBJ1-1; D may be TRBD1 (5 bases). There are 14 residues in the CDR3. Per germline, CDR1 MNHEY and CDR2 SVGAGI. With 6 bases removed from V and 1 base from J, the gap between germline ends came to 12 bases. Here the CDR3 reads CASSHGGENTEAFF. CDR3 in DNA: TGTGCCAGCAGCCACGGGGGAGAGAACACTGAAGCTTTCTTT.

The gene calls are TRBV18 and TRBJ2-5, with D tentatively TRBD1 (6 bases). V was clipped by 5 bases and J by 7 bases, with 17 bases between them. Germline loops: CDR1 KGHSH, CDR2 LQKENI. The CDR3 runs 14 residues. CDR3 nucleotide sequence: TGTGCCAGCTCAGAGGGACAAATTTATGGGACCCAGTACTTC. It translates to CASSEGQIYGTQYF. The complete variable domain, with remaining parts taken from reference TRBV18 and TRBJ2-5, reads NAGVMQNPRHLVRRRGQEARLRCSPMKGHSHVYWYRQLPEEGLKFMVYLQKENIIDESGMPKERFSAEFPKEGPSILRIQQVVRGDSAAYFCASSEGQIYGTQYFGPGTRLLVL.

CDR3 in DNA: TGTGCCAGCAGCCCCGGAAGGGCGGAGGACCTTCAAGAGACCCAGTACTTC. It specifies CASSPGRAEDLQETQYF. This sequence joins TRBV7-3 and TRBJ2-5, with D possibly being TRBD2 (5 bases). Germline loops: CDR1 SGHTA, CDR2 FQGTGA. The CDR3 spans 17 residues. The V end was cut by 5 bases, the J end by 2 bases, with 21 bases between. The full variable domain, in which reference TRBV7-3 and TRBJ2-5 provide the parts outside the CDR3, is GAGVSQTPSNKVTEKGKYVELRCDPISGHTALYWYRQSLGQGPEFLIYFQGTGAADDSGLPNDRFFAVRPEGSVSTLKIQRTERGDSAVYLCASSPGRAEDLQETQYFGPGTRLLVL.

The chain's CDR3 is CASSPRWQINYGYTF. The DNA for the CDR3 is TGTGCCAGCAGCCCGCGGTGGCAGATAAATTATGGCTACACCTTC. The chain joins TRBV14 to TRBJ1-2; D is undetermined. V lost 4 bases, J lost 5 bases, and 17 bases lay in between. Germline V lookup: CDR1 SGHDN, CDR2 FVKESK. The CDR3 has 15 amino acids.

The rearrangement joins TRBV10-3 to TRBJ1-6; D might be TRBD1 (6 bases). The CDR3 contains 15 residues. V lost 1 base and J 7 bases, leaving 11 bases between the germline ends. Germline lookup yields CDR1 ENHRY and CDR2 SYGVKD. The CDR3 sequence is CAISEFQGRNSPLHF. The CDR3, as DNA: TGTGCCATCAGTGAGTTTCAGGGGCGGAATTCACCCCTCCACTTT.

The chain joins TRBV27 to TRBJ1-1, with 7 bases matching TRBD1. J gave up 3 bases and V 6 bases, and 4 bases lay outside the gene matches. Germline V CDR1 and CDR2: MNHEY, SMNVEV (reference sequence). CDR3 length: 13 residues. CDR3 loop: CASSYRGDTEAFF. The CDR3 coding sequence is TGTGCCAGCAGCTACAGGGGTGACACTGAAGCTTTCTTT.

The gene calls are TRBV11-2 and TRBJ2-7, with D perhaps TRBD1 (5 bases). The CDR3 is made up of 15 amino acids. Trimming stripped 4 bases from V and 3 bases from J, with 16 bases between. The V gene's germline CDR1 is SGHAT and CDR2 FQNNGV. CDR3 bases: TGTGCCAGCAGCTCGTCCAGGGTGGAGAGCTACGAGCAGTACTTC. Translating it yields CASSSSRVESYEQYF. The whole variable domain, remainder taken from reference TRBV11-2 and TRBJ2-7, is EAGVAQSPRYKIIEKRQSVAFWCNPISGHATLYWYQQILGQGPKLLIQFQNNGVVDDSQLPKDRFSAERLKGVDSTLKIQPAKLEDSAVYLCASSSSRVESYEQYFGPGTRLTVT.

J is TRBJ2-7 and V is TRBV5-1; 9 bases are a match to TRBD2. Germline trimming cut 2 bases from V and 1 base from J; bases unmatched to any gene: 4. This CDR3 is 15 amino acids long. Germline-derived CDR1 and CDR2 are SGHRS and YFSETQ. The CDR3 region has the DNA TGCGCCAGCAGCTTCAGTAGCGGGGGATCCTACGAGCAGTACTTC. Amino acid sequence: CASSFSSGGSYEQYF.

This chain joins TRBV5-6 and TRBJ1-2, with 7 bases fitting TRBD1. In germline, CDR1 is SGHDT, CDR2 YYEEEE. V lost 7 bases and J lost 1; bases outside the gene matches: 10. The CDR3 has 15 residues. This chain's CDR3 is CASEEMTGNNYGYTF. In nucleotides, the CDR3 is TGTGCCAGCGAAGAGATGACAGGGAATAACTATGGCTACACCTTC.

The chain carries TRBV12-2 and TRBJ1-1; TRBD1, the D gene given by the table, was not confirmed from the DNA. TRBV12-2 is flagged as a pseudogene. CDR3 size: 14 residues. CDR3 nucleotides: TGTGCAAGTCGCTTAGGGCCGTTTGGCACTGAAGCTTTCTTT. It encodes CASRLGPFGTEAFF.

The chain is built from TRBV18 and TRBJ2-2; tentative D call: TRBD2 (6 bases). The germline V gene encodes CDR1 KGHSH and CDR2 LQKENI. This CDR3 is 15 amino acids long. Trimming took 6 bases from V and 7 from J, leaving 18 bases between them. The CDR3 sequence is CASSTGLLGSGELFF. For the CDR3, the DNA is TGTGCCAGCTCGACGGGACTCCTGGGGAGCGGGGAGCTGTTTTTT.